The rows below give T cell receptor beta chains drawn from one sample of a study of blood T cells in healthy people across ages. TCRdb used MiXCR to reprocess the 5' RACE reads, holding one entry per CDR3 protein. The top ten hold around 30% of the sample, which has roughly 830,000 distinct CDR3 sequences, about 59% seen once. Sequenced input: blood. The receptors here all came from a man aged 25 to 40 in good health. Each CDR3 is given with its conserved first and last residue. The D gene is left open where the match is weak. Not every row has a clone size; where given, it reads once, few, many or a size class.

TRBV15	.	TRBJ2-2	.	CATSSRPGWTNTGELFF	TGTGCCACCAGCTCTCGCCCTGGGTGGACGAACACCGGGGAGCTGTTTTTT
TRBV29-1	few	TRBJ2-1	.	CSVPLGGADNEQFF	TGCAGCGTGCCTCTTGGGGGGGCCGACAATGAGCAGTTCTTC
TRBV3-1	.	TRBJ2-4	TRBD1	CASSPLGTVAKNIQYF	TGTGCCAGCAGCCCGTTAGGGACAGTAGCCAAAAACATTCAGTACTTC
TRBV12-3/TRBV12-4	few	TRBJ1-2	.	CASSLEVGAGNYGYTF	TGTGCCAGCAGTTTAGAAGTAGGGGCTGGTAACTATGGCTACACCTTC
TRBV12-3/TRBV12-4	.	TRBJ1-5	.	CASSFVSDGYSNQPQHF	TGTGCCAGCAGTTTCGTCTCAGACGGTTATAGCAATCAGCCCCAGCATTTT
TRBV6-6	.	TRBJ2-4	.	CASSYLELAKNIQYF	TGTGCCAGCAGTTACTTGGAATTAGCCAAAAACATTCAGTACTTC
TRBV4-3	few	TRBJ2-7	.	CASSQEETVSYEQYF	TGCGCCAGCAGCCAAGAGGAGACGGTCTCCTACGAGCAGTACTTC
TRBV27	.	TRBJ1-5	.	CASSGWGDNQPQHF	TGTGCCAGCAGTGGATGGGGGGACAATCAGCCCCAGCATTTT
TRBV4-2	few	TRBJ2-3	.	CASSQDHHSTPDTQYF	TGTGCCAGCAGCCAAGATCATCACTCTACCCCAGATACGCAGTATTTT
TRBV9	.	TRBJ2-1	TRBD2	CASSTPGLAGVEQFF	TGTGCCAGCAGTACTCCGGGACTAGCGGGGGTCGAGCAGTTCTTC
TRBV10-2	few	TRBJ2-3	TRBD2	CASSESTGEWRGAYTDTQYF	TGCGCCAGCAGTGAGTCGACTGGAGAATGGCGGGGGGCATACACAGATACGCAGTATTTT
TRBV20-1	.	TRBJ2-3	.	CSARDITDITDTQYF	TGCAGTGCTAGAGATATCACGGATATCACAGATACGCAGTATTTT
TRBV10-3	.	TRBJ2-6	.	CAIRPGRDSGANVLTF	TGTGCCATCAGGCCTGGGCGGGACTCTGGGGCCAACGTCCTGACTTTC
TRBV20-1	.	TRBJ2-2	TRBD2	CSVTGGTAGELFF	TGCAGTGTTACGGGGGGAACAGCCGGGGAGCTGTTTTTT
TRBV20-1	.	TRBJ2-5	TRBD2	CSAEAGVFGETQYF	TGCAGTGCAGAAGCGGGGGTGTTCGGAGAGACCCAGTACTTC
TRBV7-9	.	TRBJ1-1	.	CASSFRIRTGHPNTEAFF	TGTGCCAGCAGCTTTCGGATCCGTACAGGGCACCCGAACACTGAAGCTTTCTTT
TRBV12-3/TRBV12-4	.	TRBJ1-3	TRBD1	CASSFRGVVDTIYF	TGTGCCAGCAGTTTCAGGGGGGTCGTGGACACCATATATTTT
TRBV21-1	few	TRBJ2-7	.	CASSFHTGSYEQYF	TGTGCCAGCAGCTTTCATACAGGGTCCTACGAGCAGTACTTC
TRBV6-1	.	TRBJ2-3	TRBD1	CASRKGQGISDTQYF	TGTGCCAGCAGGAAGGGACAGGGAATATCAGATACGCAGTATTTT
TRBV5-5	.	TRBJ2-7	.	CASSWGDYEQYF	TGTGCCAGCAGCTGGGGGGACTACGAGCAGTACTTC
TRBV5-1	.	TRBJ1-2	.	CASSFMWICDGYTF	TGCGCCAGCAGCTTCATGTGGATTTGCGATGGCTACACCTTC
TRBV18	.	TRBJ2-7	.	CASSPPRGAEYEQYF	TGTGCCAGCTCACCACCCCGTGGGGCTGAATACGAGCAGTACTTC
TRBV10-3	.	TRBJ2-7	.	CAITSGVSYEQYF	TGTGCCATCACCTCCGGCGTCTCCTACGAGCAGTACTTC